This TCR beta chain was captured by sequencing in a study of shared clonotypes between healthy human individuals. Broader study findings: Genetic and exposure-history diversity was limited by the small donor number.

Comment on this clone: As yet, its antigen is unknown.

V lost 5 bases and J lost 2; bases outside the gene matches: 5. Per the germline V gene, CDR1 is MNHNS and CDR2 is SASEGT. CDR3 length: 15 residues. Sorted-subset replicate PCRs used 200 to 250 ng DNA, approximately 30,000 T cell genomes. Data came from immunoSEQ multiplex PCR; TCRdb stores just in-frame clones and leaves some out. The top ten hold approximately 0.13% of the sample, which has 2 million to 2.5 million clones, over 85% seen once. V gene TRBV6-1 combines with J gene TRBJ2-3, with 9 bases identical to TRBD1. The material sequenced was naive CD4+ T cells sorted from blood. The subset is: CD45RA+ positively selected. The receptor's source is a man between 18 and 35 years old in good health. The CDR3 spells CASSRDRGFTDTQYF. The DNA for the CDR3 is TGTGCCAGCAGTCGAGACAGGGGGTTCACAGATACGCAGTATTTT.